This TCR beta chain was sequenced for a study of shared clonotypes between healthy human individuals. Study-level information: Per donor, CD8 memory used one plate, CD8 naive used two, CD4 memory used three and CD4 naive used three. Study results and caveats: Clonotype sharing among donors, it was expected, would be affected by sequencing depth. At large depth, rarefaction still showed sorted-subset sequencing to be incomplete.

Researchers divided each subset's genomic DNA evenly across several immunoSEQ plates. Assay: immunoSEQ multiplex PCR; the TCRdb copy retains only in-frame clones and omits some. The data hold roughly 2.1 million clones, with about 92% observed a single time. CD8 cells classed as naive were CD45RO-negative and positively selected for CCR7, excluding terminally differentiated effector memory CD45RA+ cells. With regard to this clone: As yet, its antigen is unknown.

The CDR3 contains 17 residues. Germline CDR1 and CDR2: LGHNA and YSLEER. V was cut by 0 bases and J by 9 bases, with 20 bases left in between. The receptor was isolated from a young man in good health. Some clones in this sample may be carry-over from other donors' samples. Sequenced input: naive CD8+ T cells from PBMCs. The chain carries TRBV4-3 and TRBJ2-2, with D maybe TRBD2 (6 bases). CDR3 sequence reads: CASSQDQASEGGWELFF. CDR3 in DNA: TGCGCCAGCAGCCAAGATCAGGCCTCGGAGGGAGGCTGGGAGCTGTTTTTT.